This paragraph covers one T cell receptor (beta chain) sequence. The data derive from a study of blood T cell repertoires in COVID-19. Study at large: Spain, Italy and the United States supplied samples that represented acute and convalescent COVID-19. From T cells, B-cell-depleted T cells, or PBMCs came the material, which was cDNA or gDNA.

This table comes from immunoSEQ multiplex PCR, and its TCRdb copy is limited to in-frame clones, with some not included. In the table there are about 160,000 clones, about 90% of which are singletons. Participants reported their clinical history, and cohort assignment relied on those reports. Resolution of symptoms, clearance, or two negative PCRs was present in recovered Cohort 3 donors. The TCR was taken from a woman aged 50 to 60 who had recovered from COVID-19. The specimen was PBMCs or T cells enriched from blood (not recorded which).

The CDR3 is CASTDRGNAGELFF. In DNA, the CDR3 is TGCGCCAGCACTGACAGGGGAAACGCCGGGGAGCTGTTTTTT. The V and J genes are TRBV5-1 and TRBJ2-2; 8 nucleotides align to TRBD1. J lost 6 bases, V lost 6 bases, and 7 bases had no gene match. The length of the CDR3 is 14 residues. The germline V gene has CDR1 SGHRS and CDR2 YFSETQ.